This TCR beta chain was recorded in a study of immune evolution from preneoplasia to lung adenocarcinoma. The data were produced by immunoSEQ multiplex PCR, yet TCRdb's version contains in-frame clones alone and is incomplete. The sample lists under 8,500 clones; around 80% were seen once. Trimming left V 0 bases short and J 0 bases short, with 6 bases between. Germline V gene data show CDR1 as SGDLS and CDR2 as YYNGEE. There are 15 residues in the CDR3. The sequence derives from a person aged 45-69 years with lung adenocarcinoma. Input material: FFPE minimally invasive lung adenocarcinoma tissue. The chain couples TRBV9 to TRBJ2-2; D unresolved. In DNA, the CDR3 is TGTGCCAGCAGCGTAGGAGCCGCGAACACCGGGGAGCTGTTTTTT. This translates into CASSVGAANTGELFF.